The 23 T cell receptor beta chains in this list originate from one sample, sequenced in a study of blood T cell repertoires in COVID-19. Libraries were prepared by immunoSEQ multiplex PCR; TCRdb keeps only in-frame clonotypes and omits some of them. The table lists around 180,000 clones, roughly 88% of them singletons. The specimen sequenced was peripheral blood. The origin of the receptors is a human donor with active or convalescent COVID-19. The donor label of this sample is uncertain.

The V call is TRBV6-5, the J call TRBJ1-1, with D possibly matching TRBD1 (6 bases). This CDR3 comprises 13 residues. Germline V gene sequence: CDR1 MNHEY, CDR2 SVGAGI. Trimming pared 6 bases from V and 6 bases from J, leaving 14 bases between. The CDR3 DNA reads as TGTGCCAGCAGGAACAGGGTCAGTGCTGAAGCTTTCTTT. Protein: CASRNRVSAEAFF.

The chain is built from TRBV19 and TRBJ1-6; 9 nucleotides match TRBD1. Germline loops: CDR1 LNHDA, CDR2 SQIVND (reference sequence). This CDR3 region has 18 residues. Trimming cost V 6 bases and J 2 bases; bases outside gene matches: 11. CDR3 bases: TGTGCCAGTAGAGGGGCAACAGGGGGCGCAACCTATAATTCACCCCTCCACTTT. Encoded protein: CASRGATGGATYNSPLHF. Drawing the rest from reference TRBV19 and TRBJ1-6, the complete variable domain is DGGITQSPKYLFRKEGQNVTLSCEQNLNHDAMYWYRQDPGQGLRLIYYSQIVNDFQKGDIAEGYSVSREKKESFPLTVTSAQKNPTAFYLCASRGATGGATYNSPLHFGNGTRLTVT.

The gene calls are TRBV28 and TRBJ1-5, with 10 bases aligning to TRBD1. J was trimmed by 6 bases and V by 4 bases; bases with no gene match: 6. Germline V gene data show CDR1 as MDHEN and CDR2 as SYDVKM. This CDR3 contains 15 residues. The CDR3 DNA is TGTGCCAGCAGTTCCGACAGGGGGCGCGTTCAGCCCCAGCATTTT. It specifies CASSSDRGRVQPQHF. Together with reference TRBV28 and TRBJ1-5, the CDR3 gives the full variable domain: DVKVTQSSRYLVKRTGEKVFLECVQDMDHENMFWYRQDPGLGLRLIYFSYDVKMKEKGDIPEGYSVSREKKERFSLILESASTNQTSMYLCASSSDRGRVQPQHFGDGTRLSIL.

J is TRBJ2-3 and V is TRBV29-1; D is uncertain. From germline, CDR1 is SQVTM and CDR2 ANQGSEA. The CDR3 has 13 residues. V was shortened by 3 bases and J by 6 bases, with 13 bases between the two germline ends. CDR3 in DNA: TGCAGCGTTGATGCGGTGGGTTCGGATACGCAGTATTTT. This translates into CSVDAVGSDTQYF.

Comments on this clone: Germline is not matched at one junction end, which may reflect a read error. The chain recombines TRBV7-6 with TRBJ2-5; 11 bases are a match to TRBD2. This CDR3 is built from 17 residues. Germline V gives CDR1 SGHVS, CDR2 FNYEAQ. The CDR3 DNA follows: TGTGCCAGCAGCTTATCTCGGCTAGCGGGGGGACAAGAGGCCCAGTACTTC. It specifies CASSLSRLAGGQEAQYF.

The chain combines TRBV6-5 with TRBJ1-2; D call uncertain. Trimming left V 2 bases short and J 2 bases short, with 6 bases between. The length of the CDR3 is 13 residues. Per germline, CDR1 MNHEY and CDR2 SVGAGI. The CDR3 loop is CASSYELNYGYTF. CDR3 bases: TGTGCCAGCAGTTACGAGTTGAACTATGGCTACACCTTC.

The chain joins TRBV20-1 to TRBJ1-6; 8 nucleotides line up with TRBD1. This CDR3 contains 15 residues. J was trimmed by 5 bases and V by 3 bases; bases with no gene match: 6. Looked up from germline, CDR1 is DFQATT and CDR2 is SNEGSKA (reference sequence). The CDR3 loop is CSASRDRRNNSPLHF. In nucleotides, the CDR3 is TGCAGTGCTAGTAGGGACAGGAGGAATAATTCACCCCTCCACTTT.

Concerning this clone itself: In the same sample, other DNA sequences code for this CDR3. The chain recombines TRBV7-2 with TRBJ2-6; tentative D call: TRBD1 (6 bases). V lost 5 bases to trimming and J lost 4 bases, with 12 bases between them. There are 15 residues in the CDR3. CDR1 is SGHTA and CDR2 is FQGNSA in the germline V gene. CDR3 in DNA: TGTGCCAGCAGCCTCACAGGGTCCGGGGCCAACGTCCTGACTTTC. Protein product: CASSLTGSGANVLTF.

The rearrangement links TRBV9 to TRBJ2-2, with unresolved D. V shed 7 bases and J shed 1 base, with 5 bases lying between them. The CDR3 sequence is 12 residues long. Germline CDR1 reads SGDLS; CDR2 reads YYNGEE. CDR3 sequence reads: CASSRNTGELFF. The CDR3, as DNA: TGTGCCAGCTCTAGGAACACCGGGGAGCTGTTTTTT.

The rearrangement links TRBV7-6 to TRBJ2-5; TRBD1 is a possible D gene (5 bases). This CDR3 is built from 12 residues. Germline lookup yields CDR1 SGHVS and CDR2 FNYEAQ. Trimming shortened V by 5 bases and J by 5 bases, and 9 bases separated the two germline ends. CDR3 sequence: CASSPPGETQYF. The CDR3 nucleotides read TGTGCCAGCAGCCCCCCAGGGGAGACCCAGTACTTC.

This sequence joins TRBV5-6 and TRBJ1-5, with a weak D call TRBD1 (6 bases). Germline V gives CDR1 SGHDT, CDR2 YYEEEE. The length of the CDR3 is 14 residues. V gave up 4 bases and J gave up 6 bases, with 14 bases separating them. The CDR3 here is CASSTYRDAQPQHF. Here the CDR3 DNA reads TGTGCCAGCAGCACCTACAGGGACGCTCAGCCCCAGCATTTT.

V usage is TRBV6-1 and J usage is TRBJ1-1, with D unresolved. The CDR3 covers 14 residues. CDR1 and CDR2 from the germline V gene are MNHNS and SASEGT. V was trimmed by 2 bases and J by 4 bases, leaving 11 bases between them. DNA of the CDR3: TGTGCCAGCAGTGAACTGGGGAGGGTCACTGAAGCTTTCTTT. As protein: CASSELGRVTEAFF.

The chain joins TRBV28 to TRBJ2-3; D possibly corresponds to TRBD2 (5 bases). Trimming took off 6 bases at V and 3 bases at J, with 16 bases between the two ends. The germline V gene has CDR1 MDHEN and CDR2 SYDVKM. The CDR3 is 15 residues long. Here the CDR3 reads CASREWGEGTDTQYF. CDR3 coding DNA: TGTGCCAGCAGGGAATGGGGTGAGGGAACAGATACGCAGTATTTT.

The chain has TRBV2 and TRBJ1-5; tentatively, D is TRBD1 (6 bases). Germline V gene lookup returns CDR1 SNHLY and CDR2 FYNNEI. The V gene lost 6 bases and the J gene lost 5 bases, with 14 bases spanning the gap. This CDR3 is built from 14 residues. CDR3 DNA: TGTGCCAGCAGCCCTAGGACAGCTCATCAGCCCCAGCATTTT. Residues: CASSPRTAHQPQHF.

The J gene is TRBJ1-2, the V gene TRBV21-1; the D segment call TRBD1 is taken from the table without a DNA check. TRBV21-1 is a known pseudogene. CDR3 length: 17 residues. CDR3: CASSKLGHLTFHYGYTF. The CDR3 DNA reads TGTGCCAGCAGCAAATTGGGACACCTCACCTTTCACTATGGCTACACCTTC.

This chain connects TRBV5-6 to TRBJ2-6; possible D gene TRBD2, 5 bases. The CDR3 sequence is 15 residues long. Per the germline V gene, CDR1 is SGHDT and CDR2 is YYEEEE. Between the trimmed V and J ends, which lost 2 bases and 4 bases, there was a span of 10 bases. This chain's CDR3 is CASSFAGGGANVLTF. The DNA of the CDR3 is TGTGCCAGCAGCTTTGCCGGAGGAGGGGCCAACGTCCTGACTTTC. Full variable domain (remainder filled in from reference TRBV5-6 and TRBJ2-6): DAGVTQSPTHLIKTRGQQVTLRCSPKSGHDTVSWYQQALGQGPQFIFQYYEEEERQRGNFPDRFSGHQFPNYSSELNVNALLLGDSALYLCASSFAGGGANVLTFGAGSRLTVL.

This rearrangement joins TRBV19 to TRBJ1-4; possible D gene TRBD1, 5 bases. Germline V gives CDR1 LNHDA, CDR2 SQIVND (reference sequence). The CDR3 covers 16 residues. V lost 9 bases and J lost 8, with 25 bases in between. The CDR3 region is CASSPTVPATIEKLFF. The CDR3 nucleotides are TGTGCCAGCTCGCCGACAGTACCGGCCACGATAGAAAAACTGTTTTTT.

The chain combines TRBV2 with TRBJ1-4; possible D gene TRBD1, 6 bases. The CDR3 spans 13 residues. Trimming took off 7 bases at V and 0 bases at J, with 6 bases between the two ends. Germline V lookup: CDR1 SNHLY, CDR2 FYNNEI. CDR3 region: CASTGATNEKLFF. CDR3 DNA sequence: TGTGCCAGCACAGGGGCAACTAATGAAAAACTGTTTTTT.

The V gene is TRBV27, the J gene TRBJ2-7; D might be TRBD2 (6 bases). V was trimmed by 3 bases and J by 4 bases, leaving 16 bases between them. CDR3 size: 15 residues. Germline CDR1 reads MNHEY; CDR2 reads SMNVEV (reference sequence). The CDR3 DNA is TGTGCCAGCAGTTTCCGGGGACTCCCAGGTTACGAGCAGTACTTC. The encoded protein is CASSFRGLPGYEQYF.

The chain uses TRBV5-4 and TRBJ1-2; 8 bases are a match to TRBD1. Germline V gene lookup returns CDR1 SGHNT and CDR2 YYREEE (reference sequence). J was trimmed by 10 bases and V by 4 bases; bases with no gene match: 12. The CDR3 spans 14 residues. The CDR3 region is CASSHRDRSPSYTF. In DNA form, the CDR3 reads TGTGCCAGCAGCCACCGGGACAGGAGTCCGTCCTACACCTTC.

DNA of the CDR3: TGTGCCAGCAGCTTGAAATCGGCGCGGGGGGGGTACAATGAGCAGTTCTTC. The encoded protein is CASSLKSARGGYNEQFF. The rearrangement links TRBV5-4 to TRBJ2-1, with 9 bases that match TRBD2. CDR3 length equals 17 residues. The V segment lost 1 base and the J segment 4 bases; nucleotides outside the gene matches: 9. Germline V CDR1 and CDR2: SGHNT, YYREEE (reference sequence).

This chain uses TRBV4-3 with TRBJ1-2; the match to TRBD1 covers 9 bases. The CDR3 spans 17 residues. V lost 1 base, J lost 4 bases, and 10 bases stayed unmatched. From germline, CDR1 is LGHNA and CDR2 YSLEER. The CDR3 region has the DNA TGCGCCAGCAGCCAAGGGACAGGGGACCAATTCGGCTATGGCTACACCTTC. This encodes CASSQGTGDQFGYGYTF.

The rearrangement uses TRBV5-1 and TRBJ2-7, with D possibly matching TRBD2 (11 bases). This CDR3 region has 17 residues. The V end was cut by 3 bases, the J end by 4 bases, with 23 bases between. CDR1 and CDR2 from the germline V gene are SGHRS and YFSETQ. CDR3 loop: CASSSGLAVDRGYEQYF. CDR3 sequence (DNA): TGCGCCAGCAGCTCGGGACTAGCGGTGGACAGGGGGTACGAGCAGTACTTC.